This TCR beta chain was recovered during a study of T cells in localized non-small cell lung cancer. There are 15 residues in the CDR3. Germline loops: CDR1 MNHEY, CDR2 SMNVEV (reference sequence). Trimming at V came to 3 bases and at J to 2 bases, leaving 7 bases not matched to a gene. As for this clone: The antigen is undetermined.

Study-wide results and limits: Turning up in adjacent lung were a median roughly 60 of the top 100 tumor clones. Higher blood T cell density tracked longer overall survival. Heterogeneity remains possible because sequencing was limited to only one tumor region. T cell clonality was highest in uninvolved adjacent lung, above tumor.

Only in-frame clones appear in the TCRdb table, and some are missing; sequencing was by immunoSEQ multiplex PCR. The table lists around 24,000 clones, roughly four fifths of them singletons. V gene TRBV27 combines with J gene TRBJ2-7; the match to TRBD2 covers 7 bases. Specimen: PBMCs, collected before any cancer treatment. The TCR comes from a man aged 35 to 69 with stage II lung adenocarcinoma. CDR3 in DNA: TGTGCCAGCAGTTTCCCTGGCGGGAGTCCCTACGAGCAGTACTTC. The encoded protein is CASSFPGGSPYEQYF.